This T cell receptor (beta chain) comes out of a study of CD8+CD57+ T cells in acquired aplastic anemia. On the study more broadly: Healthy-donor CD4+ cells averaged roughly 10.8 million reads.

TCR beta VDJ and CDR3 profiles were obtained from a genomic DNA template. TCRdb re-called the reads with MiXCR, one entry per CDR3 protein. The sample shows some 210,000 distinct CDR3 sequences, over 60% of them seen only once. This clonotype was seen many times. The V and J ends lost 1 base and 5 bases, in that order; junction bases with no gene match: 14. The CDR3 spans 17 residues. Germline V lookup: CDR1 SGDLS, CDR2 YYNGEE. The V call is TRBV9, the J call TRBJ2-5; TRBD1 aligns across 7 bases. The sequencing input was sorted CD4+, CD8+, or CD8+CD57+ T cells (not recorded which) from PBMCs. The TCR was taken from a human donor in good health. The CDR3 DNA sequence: TGTGCCAGCAGCGTAAATCCTGAGACAGGGATGGAGGAGACCCAGTACTTC. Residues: CASSVNPETGMEETQYF.